This T cell receptor (beta chain) was sequenced in a study of vaccination effects on CD4 cells after COVID-19. Study-level information: Participants were given two doses of BNT162b2 or mRNA-1273 vaccine.

Deletions cut 10 bases from V and 0 bases from J, with 10 bases between. The CDR3 has 13 residues. Germline loops: CDR1 SNHLY, CDR2 FYNNEI. Regarding this clone: Its target is not known.

Here immunoSEQ multiplex PCR was the method, and the copy in TCRdb shows in-frame clones only, minus some. The data contain around 46,000 clones, about 68% of them singletons. Antigen-specific CD4+ T cell clonotypes were called by their expansion after viral peptide-pool culture in ViraFEST. Cultured cells yielded isolated CD4+ T cells after around 9 days. This individual contracted SARS-CoV-2 between March and December 2020, as verified by PCR. The rearrangement uses TRBV2 and TRBJ1-3; unclear D gene. The sequencing here drew on CD4+ T cells from PBMCs cultured with a peptide pool, taken before COVID-19 vaccination. The receptor was derived from a human donor who had a prior SARS-CoV-2 infection. The CDR3 is CATGENSGNTIYF. The CDR3 DNA sequence: TGTGCCACCGGGGAGAACTCTGGAAACACCATATATTTT.